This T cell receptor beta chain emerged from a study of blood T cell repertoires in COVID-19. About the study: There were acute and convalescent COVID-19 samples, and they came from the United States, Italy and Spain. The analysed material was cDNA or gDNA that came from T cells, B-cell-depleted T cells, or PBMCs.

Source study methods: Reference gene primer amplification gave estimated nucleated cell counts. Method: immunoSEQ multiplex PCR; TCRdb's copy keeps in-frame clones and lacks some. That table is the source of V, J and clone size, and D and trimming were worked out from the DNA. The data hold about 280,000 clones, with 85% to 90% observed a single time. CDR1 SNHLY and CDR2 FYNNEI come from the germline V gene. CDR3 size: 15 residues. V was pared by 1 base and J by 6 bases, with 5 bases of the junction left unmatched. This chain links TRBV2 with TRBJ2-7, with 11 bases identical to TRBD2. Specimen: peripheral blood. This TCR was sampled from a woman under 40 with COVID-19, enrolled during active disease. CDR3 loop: CASSEGSGRASEQYF. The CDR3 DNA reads TGTGCCAGCAGTGAAGGTAGCGGGAGGGCCTCCGAGCAGTACTTC.